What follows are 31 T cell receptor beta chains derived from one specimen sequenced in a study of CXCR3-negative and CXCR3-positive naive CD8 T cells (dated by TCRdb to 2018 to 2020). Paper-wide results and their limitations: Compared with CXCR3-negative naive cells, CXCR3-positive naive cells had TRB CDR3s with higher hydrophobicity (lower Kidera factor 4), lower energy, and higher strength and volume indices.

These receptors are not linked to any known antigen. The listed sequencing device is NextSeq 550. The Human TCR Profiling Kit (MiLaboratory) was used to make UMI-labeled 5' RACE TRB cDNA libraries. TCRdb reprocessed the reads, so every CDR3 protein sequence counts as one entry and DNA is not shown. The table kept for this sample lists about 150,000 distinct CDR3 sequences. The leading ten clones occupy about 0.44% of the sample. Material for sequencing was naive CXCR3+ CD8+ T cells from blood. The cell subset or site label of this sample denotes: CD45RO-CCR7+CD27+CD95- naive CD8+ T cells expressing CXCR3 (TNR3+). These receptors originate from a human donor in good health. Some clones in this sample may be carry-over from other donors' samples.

The CDR3: CSAREPLREKLFF. This chain uses TRBV20-1 with TRBJ1-4. This CDR3 region has 13 residues. Germline CDR1 DFQATT, CDR2 SNEGSKA (reference sequence).

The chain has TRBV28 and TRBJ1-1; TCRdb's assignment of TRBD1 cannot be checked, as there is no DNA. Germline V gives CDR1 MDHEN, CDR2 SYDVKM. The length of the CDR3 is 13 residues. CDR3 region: CASPSGEGRKAFF.

This chain's CDR3 is CGSSLFYADTQYF. The chain carries TRBV14 and TRBJ2-3. Germline assignment: CDR1 SGHDN and CDR2 FVKESK. The CDR3 has 13 amino acids.

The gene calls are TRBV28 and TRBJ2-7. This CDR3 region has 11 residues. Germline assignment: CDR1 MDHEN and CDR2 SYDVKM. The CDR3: CASMGSYEQYF.

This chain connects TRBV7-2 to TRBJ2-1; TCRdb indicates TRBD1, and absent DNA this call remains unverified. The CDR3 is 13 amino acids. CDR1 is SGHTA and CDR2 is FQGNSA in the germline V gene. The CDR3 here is CASRFSGHYEQFF.

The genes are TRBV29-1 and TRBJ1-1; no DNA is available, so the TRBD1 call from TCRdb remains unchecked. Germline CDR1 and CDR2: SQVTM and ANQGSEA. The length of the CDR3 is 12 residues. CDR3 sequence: CSVEDDGMEAFF.

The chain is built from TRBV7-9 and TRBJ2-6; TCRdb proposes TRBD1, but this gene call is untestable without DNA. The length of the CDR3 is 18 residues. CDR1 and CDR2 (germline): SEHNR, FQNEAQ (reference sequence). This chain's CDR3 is CASRGRDRPSSGANVLTF. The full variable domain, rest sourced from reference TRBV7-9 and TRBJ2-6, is DTGVSQNPRHKITKRGQNVTFRCDPISEHNRLYWYRQTLGQGPEFLTYFQNEAQLEKSRLLSDRFSAERPKGSFSTLEIQRTEQGDSAMYLCASRGRDRPSSGANVLTFGAGSRLTVL.

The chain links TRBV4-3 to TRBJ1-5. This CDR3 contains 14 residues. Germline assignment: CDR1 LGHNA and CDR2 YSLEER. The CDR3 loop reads CASSVDRSNQPQHF.

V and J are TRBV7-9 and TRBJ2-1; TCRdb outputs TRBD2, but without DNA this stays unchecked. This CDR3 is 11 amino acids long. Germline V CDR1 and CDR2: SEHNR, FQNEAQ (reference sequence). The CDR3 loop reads CASSSQGRQFF. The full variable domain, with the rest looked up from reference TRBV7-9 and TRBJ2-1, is DTGVSQNPRHKITKRGQNVTFRCDPISEHNRLYWYRQTLGQGPEFLTYFQNEAQLEKSRLLSDRFSAERPKGSFSTLEIQRTEQGDSAMYLCASSSQGRQFFGPGTRLTVL.

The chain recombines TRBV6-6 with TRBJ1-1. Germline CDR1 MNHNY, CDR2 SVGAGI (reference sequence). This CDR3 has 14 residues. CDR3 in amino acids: CASSFSTLNTEAFF.

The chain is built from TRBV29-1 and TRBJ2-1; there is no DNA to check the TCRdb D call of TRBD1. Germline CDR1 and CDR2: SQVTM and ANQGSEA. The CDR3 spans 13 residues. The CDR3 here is CSVAPLAGNEQFF.

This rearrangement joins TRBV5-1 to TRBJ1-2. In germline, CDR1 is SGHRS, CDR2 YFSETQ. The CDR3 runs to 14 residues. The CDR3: CASSLGQLNYGYTF.

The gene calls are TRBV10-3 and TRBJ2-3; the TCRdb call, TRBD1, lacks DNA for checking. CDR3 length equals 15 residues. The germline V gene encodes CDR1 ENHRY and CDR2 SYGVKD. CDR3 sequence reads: CAISEDLGTGDTQYF.

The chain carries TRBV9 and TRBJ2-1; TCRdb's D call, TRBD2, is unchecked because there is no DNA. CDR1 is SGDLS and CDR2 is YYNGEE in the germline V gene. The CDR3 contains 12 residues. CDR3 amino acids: CASRGLGNEQFF.

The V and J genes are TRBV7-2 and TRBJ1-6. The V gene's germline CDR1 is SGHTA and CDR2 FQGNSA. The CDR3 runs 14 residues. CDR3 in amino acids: CASSPTAANSPLHF.

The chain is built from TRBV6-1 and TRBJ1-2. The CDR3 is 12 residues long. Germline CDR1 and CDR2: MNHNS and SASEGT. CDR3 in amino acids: CASSAWDYGYTF.

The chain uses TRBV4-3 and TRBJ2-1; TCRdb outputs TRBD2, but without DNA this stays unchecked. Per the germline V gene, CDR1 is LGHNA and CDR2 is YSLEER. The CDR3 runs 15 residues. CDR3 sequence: CASSQFRALHNEQFF.

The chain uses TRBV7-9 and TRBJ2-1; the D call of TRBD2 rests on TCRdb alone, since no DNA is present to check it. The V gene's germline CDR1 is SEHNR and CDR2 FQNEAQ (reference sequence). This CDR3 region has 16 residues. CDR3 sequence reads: CASSYNIRLADNEQFF. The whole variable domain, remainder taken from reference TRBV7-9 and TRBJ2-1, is DTGVSQNPRHKITKRGQNVTFRCDPISEHNRLYWYRQTLGQGPEFLTYFQNEAQLEKSRLLSDRFSAERPKGSFSTLEIQRTEQGDSAMYLCASSYNIRLADNEQFFGPGTRLTVL.

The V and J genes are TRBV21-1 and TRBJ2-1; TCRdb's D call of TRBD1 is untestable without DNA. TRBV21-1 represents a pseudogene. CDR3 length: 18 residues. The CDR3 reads CASSKRGLGDREDYEQYF.

The CDR3 reads CASSDFTGNLGLNTEAFF. This sequence joins TRBV7-9 and TRBJ1-1; the D call from TCRdb, TRBD1, cannot be confirmed without DNA. The CDR3 sequence is 18 residues long. CDR1 SEHNR and CDR2 FQNEAQ come from the germline V gene (reference sequence).

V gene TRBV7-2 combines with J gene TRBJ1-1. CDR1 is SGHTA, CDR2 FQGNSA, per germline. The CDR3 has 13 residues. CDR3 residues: CASSLWGNIEAFF.

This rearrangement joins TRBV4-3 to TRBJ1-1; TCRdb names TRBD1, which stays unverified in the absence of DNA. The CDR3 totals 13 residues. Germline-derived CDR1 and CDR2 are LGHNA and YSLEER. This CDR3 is CASSQDRGLHAFF.

Here the CDR3 reads CSVLFRGEQFF. The rearrangement links TRBV29-1 to TRBJ2-1; checking the TCRdb D call of TRBD1 is not possible without DNA. Germline CDR1 and CDR2: SQVTM and ANQGSEA. The CDR3 consists of 11 residues.

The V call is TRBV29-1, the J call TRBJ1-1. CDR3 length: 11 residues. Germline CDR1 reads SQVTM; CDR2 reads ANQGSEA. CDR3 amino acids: CSVVKNTEAFF.

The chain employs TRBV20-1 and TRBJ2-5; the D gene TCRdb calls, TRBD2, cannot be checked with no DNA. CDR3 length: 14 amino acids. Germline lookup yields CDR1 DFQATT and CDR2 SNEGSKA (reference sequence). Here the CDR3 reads CSARGHEGWETQYF.

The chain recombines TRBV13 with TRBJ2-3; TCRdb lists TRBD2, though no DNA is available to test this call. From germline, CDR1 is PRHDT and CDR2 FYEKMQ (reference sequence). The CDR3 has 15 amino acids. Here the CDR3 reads CASSQRLAGEDTQYF.

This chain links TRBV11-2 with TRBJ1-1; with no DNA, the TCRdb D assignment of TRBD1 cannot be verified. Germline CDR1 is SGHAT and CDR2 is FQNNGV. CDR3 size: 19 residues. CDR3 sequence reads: CASSLEGQVEWVMNTEAFF.

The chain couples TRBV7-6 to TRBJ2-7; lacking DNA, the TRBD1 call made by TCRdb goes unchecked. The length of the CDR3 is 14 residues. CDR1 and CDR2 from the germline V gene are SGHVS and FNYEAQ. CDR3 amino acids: CASSQGSPSYEQYF.

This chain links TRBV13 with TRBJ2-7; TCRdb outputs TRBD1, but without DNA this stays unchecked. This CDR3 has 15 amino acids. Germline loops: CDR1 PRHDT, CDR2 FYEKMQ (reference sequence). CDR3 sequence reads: CASSPPPTGYYEQYF.

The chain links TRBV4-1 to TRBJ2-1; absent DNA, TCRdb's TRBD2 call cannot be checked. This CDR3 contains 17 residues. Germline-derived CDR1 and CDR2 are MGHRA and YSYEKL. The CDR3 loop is CPSSLSVGGGSGNEQFF.

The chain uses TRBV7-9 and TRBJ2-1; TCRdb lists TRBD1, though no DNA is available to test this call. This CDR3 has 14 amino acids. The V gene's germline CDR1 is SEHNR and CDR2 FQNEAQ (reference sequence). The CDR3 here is CASSSDRGFNEQFF. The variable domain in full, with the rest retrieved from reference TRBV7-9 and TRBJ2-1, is DTGVSQNPRHKITKRGQNVTFRCDPISEHNRLYWYRQTLGQGPEFLTYFQNEAQLEKSRLLSDRFSAERPKGSFSTLEIQRTEQGDSAMYLCASSSDRGFNEQFFGPGTRLTVL.